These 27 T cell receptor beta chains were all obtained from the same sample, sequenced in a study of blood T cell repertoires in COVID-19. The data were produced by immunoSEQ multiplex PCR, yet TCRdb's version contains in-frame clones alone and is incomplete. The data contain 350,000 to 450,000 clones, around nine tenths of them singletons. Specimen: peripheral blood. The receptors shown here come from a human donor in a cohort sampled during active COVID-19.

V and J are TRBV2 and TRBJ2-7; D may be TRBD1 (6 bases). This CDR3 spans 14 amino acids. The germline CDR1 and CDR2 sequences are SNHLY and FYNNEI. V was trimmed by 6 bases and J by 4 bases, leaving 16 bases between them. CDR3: CASSAQGMGYEQYF. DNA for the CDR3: TGTGCCAGCAGCGCTCAGGGGATGGGGTACGAGCAGTACTTC.

CDR3 amino acids: CATSDPMDSDYEQYF. The CDR3 bases are TGTGCCACCAGTGATCCAATGGACAGCGACTACGAGCAGTACTTC. The V gene is TRBV24-1, the J gene TRBJ2-7, with TRBD1 as a possible D gene (6 bases). The CDR3 contains 15 residues. Germline V gives CDR1 KGHDR, CDR2 SFDVKD. With 3 bases removed from V and 3 bases from J, the gap between germline ends came to 14 bases.

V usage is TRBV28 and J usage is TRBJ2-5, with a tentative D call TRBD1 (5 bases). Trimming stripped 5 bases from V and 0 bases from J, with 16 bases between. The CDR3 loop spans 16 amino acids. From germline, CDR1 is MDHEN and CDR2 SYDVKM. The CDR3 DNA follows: TGTGCCAGCAGTCTCCCGTGGGGCAGACACCAAGAGACCCAGTACTTC. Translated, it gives CASSLPWGRHQETQYF.

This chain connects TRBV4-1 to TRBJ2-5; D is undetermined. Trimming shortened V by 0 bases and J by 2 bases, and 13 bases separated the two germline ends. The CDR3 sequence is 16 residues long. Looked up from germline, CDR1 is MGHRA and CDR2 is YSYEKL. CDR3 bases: TGCGCCAGCAGCCAAGAACTCGGAGCGCTACAAGAGACCCAGTACTTC. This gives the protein CASSQELGALQETQYF.

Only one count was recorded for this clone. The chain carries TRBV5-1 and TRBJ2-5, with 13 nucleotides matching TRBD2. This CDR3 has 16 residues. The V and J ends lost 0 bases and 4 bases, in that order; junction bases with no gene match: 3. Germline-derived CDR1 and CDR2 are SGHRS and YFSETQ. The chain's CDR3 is CASSLARTSGRETQYF. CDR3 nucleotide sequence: TGCGCCAGCAGCTTGGCCAGGACTAGCGGGAGAGAGACCCAGTACTTC. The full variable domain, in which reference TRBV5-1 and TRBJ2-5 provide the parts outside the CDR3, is KAGVTQTPRYLIKTRGQQVTLSCSPISGHRSVSWYQQTPGQGLQFLFEYFSETQRNKGNFPGRFSGRQFSNSRSEMNVSTLELGDSALYLCASSLARTSGRETQYFGPGTRLLVL.

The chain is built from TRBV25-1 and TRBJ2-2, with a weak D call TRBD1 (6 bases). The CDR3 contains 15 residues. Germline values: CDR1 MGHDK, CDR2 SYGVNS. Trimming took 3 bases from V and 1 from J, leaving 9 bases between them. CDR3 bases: TGTGCCAGCAGTGAGTGGGGGCGGAACACCGGGGAGCTGTTTTTT. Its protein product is CASSEWGRNTGELFF. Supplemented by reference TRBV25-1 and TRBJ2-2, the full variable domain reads EADIYQTPRYLVIGTGKKITLECSQTMGHDKMYWYQQDPGMELHLIHYSYGVNSTEKGDLSSESTVSRIRTEHFPLTLESARPSHTSQYLCASSEWGRNTGELFFGEGSRLTVL.

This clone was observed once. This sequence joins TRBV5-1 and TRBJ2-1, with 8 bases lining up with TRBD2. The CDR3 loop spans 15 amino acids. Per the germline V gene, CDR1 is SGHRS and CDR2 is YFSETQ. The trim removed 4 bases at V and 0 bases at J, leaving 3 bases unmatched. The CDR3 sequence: CASSIGTSSYNEQFF. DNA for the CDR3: TGCGCCAGCAGCATAGGGACTAGCTCCTACAATGAGCAGTTCTTC.

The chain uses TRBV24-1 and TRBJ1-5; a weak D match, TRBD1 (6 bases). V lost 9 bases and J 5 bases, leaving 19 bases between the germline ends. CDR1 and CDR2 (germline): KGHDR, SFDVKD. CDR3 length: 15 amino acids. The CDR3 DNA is TGTGCCACCTCCGGGGGGGCCGGTGTGGATCAGCCCCAGCATTTT. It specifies CATSGGAGVDQPQHF.

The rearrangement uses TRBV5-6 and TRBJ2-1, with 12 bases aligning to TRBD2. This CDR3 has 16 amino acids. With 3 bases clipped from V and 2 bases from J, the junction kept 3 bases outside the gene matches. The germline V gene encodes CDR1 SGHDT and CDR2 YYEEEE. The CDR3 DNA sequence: TGTGCCAGCAGCTCTAGACTAGCGGGGGCCTACAATGAGCAGTTCTTC. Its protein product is CASSSRLAGAYNEQFF.

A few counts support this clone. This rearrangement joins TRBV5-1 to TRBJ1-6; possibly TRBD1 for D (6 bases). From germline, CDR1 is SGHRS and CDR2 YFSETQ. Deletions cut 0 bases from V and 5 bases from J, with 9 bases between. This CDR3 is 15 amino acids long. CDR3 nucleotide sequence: TGCGCCAGCAGCTTGGGGCCAGGGGATAATTCACCCCTCCACTTT. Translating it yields CASSLGPGDNSPLHF.

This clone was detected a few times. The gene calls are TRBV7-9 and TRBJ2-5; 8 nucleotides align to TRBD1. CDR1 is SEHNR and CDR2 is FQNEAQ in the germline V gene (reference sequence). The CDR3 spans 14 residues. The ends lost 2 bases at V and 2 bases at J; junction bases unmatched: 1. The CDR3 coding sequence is TGTGCCAGCAGCTTATACAGGGGGCAAGAGACCCAGTACTTC. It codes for CASSLYRGQETQYF.

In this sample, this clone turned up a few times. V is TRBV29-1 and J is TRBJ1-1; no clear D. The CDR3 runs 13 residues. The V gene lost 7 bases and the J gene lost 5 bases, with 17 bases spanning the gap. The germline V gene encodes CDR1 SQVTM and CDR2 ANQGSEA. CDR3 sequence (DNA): TGCAGCGGCGTTCGGGGTTATGGGACTGAAGCTTTCTTT. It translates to CSGVRGYGTEAFF.

CDR3 protein: CASSQDLAGGPGELFF. DNA of the CDR3: TGTGCCAGCAGCCAAGATCTAGCGGGGGGCCCCGGGGAGCTGTTTTTT. The V and J genes are TRBV4-2 and TRBJ2-2; 11 bases line up with TRBD2. Trimming took 0 bases from V and 6 from J; bases not matched to a gene: 3. The CDR3 has 16 residues. The germline gives CDR1 LGHNA, CDR2 YNFKEQ.

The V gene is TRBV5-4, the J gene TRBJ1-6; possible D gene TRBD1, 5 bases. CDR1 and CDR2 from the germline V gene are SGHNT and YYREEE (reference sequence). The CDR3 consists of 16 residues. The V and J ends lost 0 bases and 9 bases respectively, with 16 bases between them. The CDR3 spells CASSLVNRGGTSPLHF. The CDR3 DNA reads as TGTGCCAGCAGCTTGGTGAATAGAGGAGGGACTTCACCCCTCCACTTT.

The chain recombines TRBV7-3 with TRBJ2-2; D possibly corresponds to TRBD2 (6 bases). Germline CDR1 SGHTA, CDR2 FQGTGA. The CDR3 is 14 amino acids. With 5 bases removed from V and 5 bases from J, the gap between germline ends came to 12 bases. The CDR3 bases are TGTGCCAGCAGCCAAACGACTAGGACCGGGGAGCTGTTTTTT. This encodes CASSQTTRTGELFF.

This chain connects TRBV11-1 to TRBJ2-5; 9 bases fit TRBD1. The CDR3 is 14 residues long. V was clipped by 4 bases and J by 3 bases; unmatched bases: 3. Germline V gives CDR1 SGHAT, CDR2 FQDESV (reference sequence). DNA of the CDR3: TGTGCCAGCAGCTCCGACAGGGGGGAAGAGACCCAGTACTTC. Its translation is CASSSDRGEETQYF. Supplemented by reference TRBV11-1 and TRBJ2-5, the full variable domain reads EAEVAQSPRYKITEKSQAVAFWCDPISGHATLYWYRQILGQGPELLVQFQDESVVDDSQLPKDRFSAERLKGVDSTLKIQPAELGDSAMYLCASSSDRGEETQYFGPGTRLLVL.

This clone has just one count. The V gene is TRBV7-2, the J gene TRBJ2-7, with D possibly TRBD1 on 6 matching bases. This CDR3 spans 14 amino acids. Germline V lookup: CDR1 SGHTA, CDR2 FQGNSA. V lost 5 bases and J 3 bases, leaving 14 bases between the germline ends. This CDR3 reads CASSPKTGFYEQYF. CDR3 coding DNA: TGTGCCAGCAGCCCCAAGACAGGCTTCTACGAGCAGTACTTC. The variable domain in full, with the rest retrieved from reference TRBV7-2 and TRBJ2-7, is GAGVSQSPSNKVTEKGKDVELRCDPISGHTALYWYRQSLGQGLEFLIYFQGNSAPDKSGLPSDRFSAERTGGSVSTLTIQRTQQEDSAVYLCASSPKTGFYEQYFGPGTRLTVT.

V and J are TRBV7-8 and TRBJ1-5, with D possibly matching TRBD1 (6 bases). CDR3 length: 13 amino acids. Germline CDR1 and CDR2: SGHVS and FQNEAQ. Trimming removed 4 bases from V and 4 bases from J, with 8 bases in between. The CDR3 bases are TGTGCCAGCAGCTGGCAGGGGAATCAGCCCCAGCATTTT. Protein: CASSWQGNQPQHF.

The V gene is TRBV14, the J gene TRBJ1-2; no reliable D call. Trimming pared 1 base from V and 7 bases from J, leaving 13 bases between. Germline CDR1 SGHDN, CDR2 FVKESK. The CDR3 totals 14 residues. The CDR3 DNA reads TGTGCCAGCAGCCAAGGGGCATGGACTCTTGGCTACACCTTC. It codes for CASSQGAWTLGYTF. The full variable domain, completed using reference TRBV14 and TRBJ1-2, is EAGVTQFPSHSVIEKGQTVTLRCDPISGHDNLYWYRRVMGKEIKFLLHFVKESKQDESGMPNNRFLAERTGGTYSTLKVQPAELEDSGVYFCASSQGAWTLGYTFGSGTRLTVV.

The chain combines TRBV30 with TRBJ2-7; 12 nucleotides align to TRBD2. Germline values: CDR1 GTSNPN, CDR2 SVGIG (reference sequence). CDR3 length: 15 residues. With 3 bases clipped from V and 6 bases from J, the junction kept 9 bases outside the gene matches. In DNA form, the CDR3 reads TGTGCCTGGAGCAAATCGACTAGCGGGAGTGGCGAGCAGTACTTC. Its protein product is CAWSKSTSGSGEQYF.

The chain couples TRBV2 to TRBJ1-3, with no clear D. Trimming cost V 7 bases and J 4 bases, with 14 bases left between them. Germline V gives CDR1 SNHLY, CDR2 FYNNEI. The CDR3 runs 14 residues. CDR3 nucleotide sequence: TGTGCCAGCATGACGGCGACAAGAGGAAACACCATATATTTT. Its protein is CASMTATRGNTIYF.

CDR3 sequence: CASSIGPGQAYGYTF. The DNA for the CDR3 is TGTGCCAGTAGTATAGGTCCGGGACAGGCCTATGGCTACACCTTC. The chain is built from TRBV19 and TRBJ1-2, with 8 nucleotides matching TRBD1. The CDR3 spans 15 residues. Germline CDR1 reads LNHDA; CDR2 reads SQIVND (reference sequence). V was clipped by 1 base and J by 4 bases; unmatched bases: 5.

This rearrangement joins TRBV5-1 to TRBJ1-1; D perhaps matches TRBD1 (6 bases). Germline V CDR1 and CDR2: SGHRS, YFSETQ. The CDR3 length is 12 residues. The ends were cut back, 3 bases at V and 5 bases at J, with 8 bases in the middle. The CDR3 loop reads CASSSTGTEAFF. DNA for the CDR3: TGCGCCAGCAGCTCGACAGGAACTGAAGCTTTCTTT.

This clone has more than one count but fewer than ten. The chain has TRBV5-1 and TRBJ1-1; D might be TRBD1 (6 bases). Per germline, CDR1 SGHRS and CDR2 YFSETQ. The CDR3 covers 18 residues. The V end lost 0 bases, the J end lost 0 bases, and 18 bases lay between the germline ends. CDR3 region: CASSLGMGAGKLNTEAFF. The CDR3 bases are TGCGCCAGCAGCTTGGGAATGGGGGCAGGGAAGTTGAACACTGAAGCTTTCTTT.

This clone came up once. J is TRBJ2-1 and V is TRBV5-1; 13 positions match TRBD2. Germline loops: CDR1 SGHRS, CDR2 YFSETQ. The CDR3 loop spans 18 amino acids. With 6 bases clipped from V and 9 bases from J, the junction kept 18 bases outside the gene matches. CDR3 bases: TGCGCCAGCACTACCGGGACTAGCGGGAACAGTCCCTCCGCTGAGCAGTTCTTC. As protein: CASTTGTSGNSPSAEQFF.

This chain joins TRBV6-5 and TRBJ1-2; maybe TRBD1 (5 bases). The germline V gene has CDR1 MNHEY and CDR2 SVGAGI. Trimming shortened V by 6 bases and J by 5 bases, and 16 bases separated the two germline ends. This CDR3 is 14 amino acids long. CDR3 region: CASSKGEGGYGYTF. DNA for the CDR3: TGTGCCAGCAGCAAAGGGGAGGGTGGGTATGGCTACACCTTC.

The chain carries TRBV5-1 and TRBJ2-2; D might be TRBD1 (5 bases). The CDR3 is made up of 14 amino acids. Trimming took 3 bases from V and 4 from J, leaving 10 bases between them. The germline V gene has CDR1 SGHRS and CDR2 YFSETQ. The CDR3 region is CASSYLRGTGELFF. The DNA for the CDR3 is TGCGCCAGCAGCTACCTAAGGGGCACCGGGGAGCTGTTTTTT.